This T cell receptor (beta chain) was recovered during a study of STAT5B mutations in CD4+ large granular lymphocyte leukemia. Notes on the study in general: No patients shared main leukemic clonotypes, though less than 30% appeared at low frequency elsewhere.

CDR1 is LGHNA, CDR2 YSLEER, per germline. V was trimmed by 1 base and J by 10 bases, leaving 14 bases between them. The CDR3 covers 15 residues. Control samples were healthy donors' buffy coats. For this clone: Its specificity is not known.

Sequencing was performed with immunoSEQ multiplex PCR; in TCRdb, only in-frame clones are kept and a portion is missing. The repertoire includes 30,000 to 40,000 clones, 65% to 70% of them detected once, and about 2.5% sits in the top ten. Sample: CD4+ T cells from blood buffy coats. This TCR derives from a human donor in good health. The chain is built from TRBV4-3 and TRBJ1-6, with a possible D match to TRBD1 (5 bases). CDR3: CASSQAGGAVSPLHF. The CDR3 DNA reads as TGCGCCAGCAGCCAAGCAGGTGGGGCGGTGTCACCCCTCCACTTT.